This entry is about one T cell receptor (beta chain). Its antigen specificity is not known. One base away there is no much larger clone; base qualities are not given. The immunoSEQ Assay, a bias-controlled multiplex PCR, was used to amplify TCRbeta CDR3 regions from genomic DNA. In the original analysis: Nucleated cell counts per sample were estimated from amplification of reference gene primers within the assay. To quantify the absolute abundance of each unique TCRbeta CDR3 rearrangement, sequence reads were collapsed and filtered. Productive Simpson clonality was computed per sample as the square root of Simpson's diversity index over productive rearrangements. The table was pulled from immuneACCESS by TCRdb, which kept in-frame rearrangements only. Such tables lose some clones; where checked, under half of the loss comes from unresolved V genes, and the rest has no known cause. V and J calls and clone size are those listed in that table; D and trimming were worked out from the DNA. For this sample there are about 34,000 clones; roughly 91% appear just once. The leading ten clones occupy roughly 19% of the sample.

The collaborating institutions used their own protocols to collect whole blood in K2EDTA tubes. For TCRbeta analysis, collaborator samples were shipped as frozen whole blood, as isolated PBMCs, or as DNA extracted from either sample type. The data belong to a study of blood T cell repertoires in COVID-19 (dated by TCRdb to the early 2020s). At the level of the whole study: Samples covering the acute and convalescent phases of COVID-19 were provided by collaborators in the United States, Italy and Spain. The material from the prospective study consisted of cDNA or gDNA derived from T cells, B-cell-depleted T cells, or PBMCs. Subjects who had been exposed to COVID-19, were actively infected with it, or had recovered from it provided the deeply sampled blood TCRbeta repertoires that made up the dataset. A freely available public database, intended as a resource for researchers studying the immune response to SARS-CoV-2, is where the repertoires were released. Samples were obtained from the ongoing ImmuneRACE study (first 160 participants) and from 950 to 1,500 subjects provided by 6 global collaborators. Sample metadata almost always included a de-identified subject ID, COVID-19 status, age in years and sex. Where available, HLA class I and class II types were taken from metadata supplied by the sample provider and were not determined by assay-based typing.

Taken from the germline V gene (reference sequence), the CDR1 and CDR2 loops are SEHNR and FQNEAQ. The CDR3, cysteine through phenylalanine, is 14 amino acids long. Solely the CDR3 DNA is kept, with 42 bases framed from the first base. A distance of 12 bases separates the germline ends of V and J, which lose 6 bases and 4 bases respectively. Study-level results and caveats: The quantity of clinical and demographic metadata differed by source and by participant and was supplied without curation.

Sequenced input: peripheral blood. This receptor was identified in a man older than 75 with acute or convalescent COVID-19. The rearrangement joined TRBV7-9 to TRBJ2-2, with TRBD2 as a weak D call on 5 bases. The CDR3 here reads CASSHSAPTGELFF. The DNA is TGTGCCAGCAGTCATAGCGCCCCCACCGGGGAGCTGTTTTTT. The full variable domain, with segments outside the CDR3 supplied by the reference TRBV7-9 and TRBJ2-2 proteins, appears as DTGVSQNPRHKITKRGQNVTFRCDPISEHNRLYWYRQTLGQGPEFLTYFQNEAQLEKSRLLSDRFSAERPKGSFSTLEIQRTEQGDSAMYLCASSHSAPTGELFFGEGSRLTVL.